A selection of T cell receptor beta chains follows, all from one sample in a study of post-analysis software for immune sequencing data. TCRdb re-called the PCR reads with MiXCR, one entry per CDR3 protein. The sample carries 600,000 to 700,000 distinct CDR3 sequences, about 60% recorded once. The sample consisted of blood. Every receptor here comes from a girl aged 2 to 10 with multiple sclerosis. The CDR3 runs from the conserved cysteine through the conserved F or W. Each record gives: clone size, D gene, V gene, J gene, CDR3 DNA, CDR3 protein. A D gene is named only where the DNA matches it firmly. The listing skips clone size in some rows; elsewhere it reads once, few, many or a size class.

few	TRBD2	TRBV20-1	TRBJ2-3	TGCAGTGCTAGGGTAGGAGCGGGAGAGGGAAATACGCAGTATTTT	CSARVGAGEGNTQYF
few	NA	TRBV6-5	TRBJ2-1	TGTGCCAGCAGTTATTGGGAGAGCAATGAGCAGTTCTTC	CASSYWESNEQFF
NA	NA	TRBV4-3	TRBJ2-1	TGCGCCAGCAGCCAGGGTAGAGGTACGGGTGAGCAGTTCTTC	CASSQGRGTGEQFF
few	NA	TRBV6-5	TRBJ1-5	TGTGCCAGCAGCGACATGTGGGGTAGCAATCAGCCCCAGCATTTT	CASSDMWGSNQPQHF
NA	TRBD2	TRBV6-2/TRBV6-3	TRBJ2-1	TGTGCCATCGGTATAGCGGGGGCTAACAATGAGCAGTTCTTC	CAIGIAGANNEQFF
NA	NA	TRBV12-3/TRBV12-4	TRBJ2-3	TGTGCCAGCAGGTTCGGCGGGGAGACAGATACGCAGTATTTT	CASRFGGETDTQYF
NA	NA	TRBV14	TRBJ1-2	TGTGCCAGCAGCCAAATTGACAGGCCTTACTATGGCTACACCTTC	CASSQIDRPYYGYTF
NA	NA	TRBV20-1	TRBJ1-1	TGCAGTGCTACCAGAGCGACAGGGAACACTGAAGCTTTCTTT	CSATRATGNTEAFF
NA	NA	TRBV5-1	TRBJ2-7	TGCGCCAGCAGCTTAGGACGGGGTCTACCCTACGAGCAGTACTTC	CASSLGRGLPYEQYF
NA	TRBD1	TRBV12-3/TRBV12-4	TRBJ1-1	TGTGCCAGCAGTTTAAGGGGGCCTAACACTGAAGCTTTCTTT	CASSLRGPNTEAFF
few	TRBD1	TRBV5-1	TRBJ1-2	TGCGCCAGCAGCTCCACCGGGACAGGGGACTATGGCTACACCTTC	CASSSTGTGDYGYTF
NA	TRBD1	TRBV6-5	TRBJ2-5	TGTGCCAGCACGGGACAGGGCAAAGAGACCCAGTACTTC	CASTGQGKETQYF
NA	TRBD1	TRBV27	TRBJ1-2	TGTGCCAGCTTCCCTTTGACAGGGCCCCACTATGGCTACACCTTC	CASFPLTGPHYGYTF
few	NA	TRBV7-9	TRBJ1-2	TGTGCCAGCAGCTTAGGATCCCCGCGTGGGAGATCTAACTATGGCTACACCTTC	CASSLGSPRGRSNYGYTF
NA	TRBD2	TRBV4-2	TRBJ2-3	TGTGCCAGCAGCCCGAAGACGGGGGGGCGGACAGATACGCAGTATTTT	CASSPKTGGRTDTQYF